Below, 18 T cell receptor beta chains from the same sample are listed, as sequenced in a study of memory CD4+ T cells and cytomegalovirus serostatus (dated by TCRdb to between 2018 and 2020). Libraries were made using the immunoSEQ multiplex PCR assay. TCRdb holds this immuneACCESS table with in-frame rearrangements only. Some clones are missing; in checked studies, unresolved V genes explain under half, and the rest has no known cause. Across this sample there are over 40,000 clones, with approximately 80% seen only once. The ten largest clones capture roughly 0.5% of the sample. Single viable CD3+CD4+CD8-CD45RO+ cells were sorted as memory CD4+ T cells on a FACSAria II. The specimen was memory CD4+ T cells from blood. These TCRs come from an adult in good health and CMV-seronegative.

The chain has TRBV14 and TRBJ1-1; weak D call: TRBD1 (6 bases). CDR3 size: 15 residues. V was pared by 3 bases and J by 0 bases, with 11 bases between. Germline loops: CDR1 SGHDN, CDR2 FVKESK. The CDR3 region is CASSQYTGMNTEAFF. As DNA, the CDR3 is TGTGCCAGCAGCCAGTACACAGGGATGAACACTGAAGCTTTCTTT. The whole variable domain, remainder taken from reference TRBV14 and TRBJ1-1, is EAGVTQFPSHSVIEKGQTVTLRCDPISGHDNLYWYRRVMGKEIKFLLHFVKESKQDESGMPNNRFLAERTGGTYSTLKVQPAELEDSGVYFCASSQYTGMNTEAFFGQGTRLTVV.

This clone was found a few times. The V and J genes are TRBV6-1 and TRBJ1-2; 10 nucleotides align to TRBD1. The CDR3 spans 13 residues. V lost 6 bases and J lost 2; bases outside the gene matches: 0. The germline V gene has CDR1 MNHNS and CDR2 SASEGT. The CDR3 reads CASRDRGNYGYTF. In DNA form, the CDR3 reads TGTGCCAGCAGGGACAGGGGGAACTATGGCTACACCTTC.

This chain links TRBV6-1 with TRBJ2-3; D is unresolved. Germline lookup yields CDR1 MNHNS and CDR2 SASEGT. This CDR3 contains 13 residues. The CDR3 sequence is CVAIGLRTDTQYF. The CDR3 nucleotides are TGTGTAGCCATCGGGCTGAGGACAGATACGCAGTATTTT.

V gene TRBV5-8 combines with J gene TRBJ1-1; unclear D gene. This CDR3 region has 16 residues. Germline V lookup: CDR1 SGHTS, CDR2 YDEGEE. Trimming took 0 bases from V and 1 from J, leaving 13 bases between them. CDR3 protein: CASSLAAARPNTEAFF. Here the CDR3 DNA reads TGTGCCAGCAGCTTGGCTGCGGCCAGGCCGAACACTGAAGCTTTCTTT.

The V and J genes are TRBV6-5 and TRBJ1-2, with unresolved D. The CDR3 is 15 amino acids. Trimming removed 6 bases from V and 0 bases from J, with 14 bases in between. CDR1 is MNHEY, CDR2 SVGAGI, per germline. DNA for the CDR3: TGTGCCAGCAGGCCCCGTACAAATCCTAACTATGGCTACACCTTC. Protein: CASRPRTNPNYGYTF.

Of note for this clone: Other nucleotide sequences from this sample produce the same CDR3. This chain joins TRBV4-1 and TRBJ1-1, with no clear D. The CDR3 has 14 residues. CDR1 and CDR2 (germline): MGHRA, YSYEKL. V was cut by 6 bases and J by 1 base, with 12 bases left in between. This chain's CDR3 is CASRGVLRNTEAFF. The CDR3 DNA follows: TGCGCCAGCAGGGGAGTCCTTCGGAACACTGAAGCTTTCTTT.

The chain uses TRBV7-3 and TRBJ1-3; D call uncertain. CDR1 is SGHTA, CDR2 FQGTGA, per germline. The CDR3 runs to 13 residues. Trimming stripped 5 bases from V and 4 bases from J, with 9 bases between. CDR3 residues: CASSATTGNTIYF. The DNA of the CDR3 is TGTGCCAGCAGCGCCACGACAGGAAACACCATATATTTT.

The chain is built from TRBV14 and TRBJ2-5, with 8 bases matching TRBD2. This CDR3 spans 16 amino acids. Germline CDR1 SGHDN, CDR2 FVKESK. V trimming: 1 base; J trimming: 4 bases; junction bases outside the gene matches: 8. This CDR3 reads CASSQGRGLVTETQYF. CDR3 coding DNA: TGTGCCAGCAGCCAAGGGAGGGGACTAGTAACAGAGACCCAGTACTTC. The full variable domain, completed using reference TRBV14 and TRBJ2-5, is EAGVTQFPSHSVIEKGQTVTLRCDPISGHDNLYWYRRVMGKEIKFLLHFVKESKQDESGMPNNRFLAERTGGTYSTLKVQPAELEDSGVYFCASSQGRGLVTETQYFGPGTRLLVL.

The V call is TRBV5-4, the J call TRBJ1-3, with D unclear. Trimming cost V 4 bases and J 0 bases, with 5 bases left between them. This CDR3 is built from 13 residues. Germline V CDR1 and CDR2: SGHNT, YYREEE (reference sequence). The CDR3 nucleotides are TGTGCCAGCAGCAAGGACTCTGGAAACACCATATATTTT. Protein: CASSKDSGNTIYF.

The V and J genes are TRBV4-1 and TRBJ2-5; 9 nucleotides match TRBD1. This CDR3 has 17 residues. With 0 bases clipped from V and 4 bases from J, the junction kept 9 bases outside the gene matches. From germline, CDR1 is MGHRA and CDR2 YSYEKL. CDR3 in amino acids: CASSQEAGTGSVETQYF. The CDR3 DNA sequence: TGCGCCAGCAGCCAAGAAGCTGGGACAGGGAGTGTAGAGACCCAGTACTTC.

This chain joins TRBV7-9 and TRBJ2-1; TRBD2 aligns across 10 bases. Germline V gives CDR1 SEHNR, CDR2 FQNEAQ (reference sequence). The CDR3 runs 15 residues. The ends lost 5 bases at V and 4 bases at J; junction bases unmatched: 5. The CDR3 DNA follows: TGTGCCAGCAGCATAACTAGCGGGGCATACAATGAGCAGTTCTTC. Protein product: CASSITSGAYNEQFF.

This clone came up a few times. V usage is TRBV21-1 and J usage is TRBJ1-3; the D segment call TRBD1 is taken from the table without a DNA check. TRBV21-1 is a pseudogene locus. The CDR3 has 11 residues. The CDR3 DNA sequence: TGTGCCAGCAGCAAACAAAACACCATATATTTT. Residues: CASSKQNTIYF.

The rearrangement uses TRBV28 and TRBJ2-5; D uncertain. CDR1 and CDR2 from the germline V gene are MDHEN and SYDVKM. V was shortened by 5 bases and J by 2 bases, with 0 bases between the two germline ends. The CDR3 runs 10 residues. The CDR3 spells CASSQETQYF. CDR3 in DNA: TGTGCCAGCAGTCAAGAGACCCAGTACTTC.

V is TRBV6-6 and J is TRBJ1-2; D is unresolved. The CDR3 extends over 14 amino acids. V lost 7 bases and J 4 bases, leaving 16 bases between the germline ends. Germline CDR1 is MNHNY and CDR2 is SVGAGI (reference sequence). The DNA for the CDR3 is TGTGCCAGCACCAACCTGGGTGAACCCTATGGCTACACCTTC. Translated, it gives CASTNLGEPYGYTF.

V and J are TRBV5-4 and TRBJ2-7; TRBD2 matches at 7 bases. CDR1 and CDR2 (germline): SGHNT, YYREEE (reference sequence). The CDR3 is made up of 15 amino acids. V was pared by 3 bases and J by 7 bases, with 13 bases of the junction left unmatched. Here the CDR3 DNA reads TGTGCCAGCAGCTCTACTAGCCGGGGGGAGGAGGAGCAGTACTTC. Its translation is CASSSTSRGEEEQYF.

The genes are TRBV5-6 and TRBJ1-5; a possible D gene is TRBD1 (5 bases). The CDR3 is 14 amino acids. The germline V and J ends were trimmed by 1 base and 7 bases, with 12 bases remaining between them. Germline CDR1 SGHDT, CDR2 YYEEEE. DNA of the CDR3: TGTGCCAGCAGCTTGAGGCAGGGTGTGCAGCCCCAGCATTTT. It codes for CASSLRQGVQPQHF. The whole variable domain, remainder taken from reference TRBV5-6 and TRBJ1-5, is DAGVTQSPTHLIKTRGQQVTLRCSPKSGHDTVSWYQQALGQGPQFIFQYYEEEERQRGNFPDRFSGHQFPNYSSELNVNALLLGDSALYLCASSLRQGVQPQHFGDGTRLSIL.

This clone has more than one count but fewer than ten. The chain links TRBV9 to TRBJ1-2; possible D gene TRBD1, 5 bases. This CDR3 comprises 14 residues. The V end was cut by 4 bases, the J end by 2 bases, with 12 bases between. Germline lookup yields CDR1 SGDLS and CDR2 YYNGEE. This CDR3 reads CASSPGGDNYGYTF. CDR3 sequence (DNA): TGTGCCAGCAGCCCCGGGGGGGACAACTATGGCTACACCTTC.

This clone was seen only once. This chain links TRBV6-6 with TRBJ2-7; D may be TRBD2 (6 bases). CDR3 length: 15 residues. V shed 1 base and J shed 6 bases, with 16 bases lying between them. Germline lookup yields CDR1 MNHNY and CDR2 SVGAGI (reference sequence). The CDR3 is CASSYFPGRGAEQYF. The CDR3 nucleotides are TGTGCCAGCAGTTACTTCCCCGGGAGAGGAGCCGAGCAGTACTTC.